Each of the 5 T cell receptor beta chains below was sequenced from the same sample in a study of persistence of HIV-infected CD4 T cells (dated by TCRdb to 2019 to 2021). The treatment or condition label corresponds to: suppressive antiretroviral therapy. Cells were stimulated with a pool of overlapping HIV-1 Gag 15-mer peptides at approximately 0.93 ug per peptide per mL. Memory CD4+ T cells that did not respond, being CD40L-negative, CD69-negative and CD45RO-high, were sorted as memory populations depleted of antigen-responding cells. No cognate antigen is known for these TCRs. The immunoSEQ hsTCRB assay version 4 in survey mode was used to sequence TCRbeta repertoires from genomic DNA. TCRdb mirrors the immuneACCESS table, restricted to in-frame sequences. Some clones are absent from its copies; in checked studies, under half trace to an unresolved V gene, and the reason for the others is unknown. For this sample the table gives 36,000 or so clones, of which 80% to 85% were detected only once. Of the sample, around 0.88% is held by the ten largest clones.

The material was cultured CD4+ T cells from PBMCs, obtained from a patient who received antiretroviral therapy. In the paper's terms, the cell subset or site label means: CD40L-CD69- CD45RO-high memory CD4 T cells not responding to Gag peptides. The receptor set was obtained from an adult with HIV. The donor label of this sample is uncertain.

The chain has TRBV15 and TRBJ2-2, with 8 bases aligning to TRBD2. The trim removed 3 bases at V and 1 base at J, leaving 4 bases unmatched. Germline CDR1 and CDR2: LNHNV and YYDKDF (reference sequence). The CDR3 has 16 residues. CDR3 protein: CATSRESGGNTGELFF. CDR3 in DNA: TGTGCCACCAGCAGGGAGAGCGGGGGGAACACCGGGGAGCTGTTTTTT.

V gene TRBV6-5 combines with J gene TRBJ1-2, with 9 bases matching TRBD1. CDR3 length: 16 residues. V dropped 0 bases and J dropped 1; count of bases not matched to a gene: 3. CDR1 and CDR2 from the germline V gene are MNHEY and SVGAGI. The CDR3, as DNA: TGTGCCAGCAGTTACTCGGGACAGGGAATTAACTATGGCTACACCTTC. Amino acids: CASSYSGQGINYGYTF.

The gene calls are TRBV4-1 and TRBJ1-1, with 8 bases fitting TRBD1. Trimming took 0 bases from V and 10 from J; bases not matched to a gene: 7. Germline values: CDR1 MGHRA, CDR2 YSYEKL. The CDR3 has 14 amino acids. The CDR3 nucleotides read TGCGCCAGCAGCCAAGAGGGGACAGGCATTCGAGCTTTCTTT. It specifies CASSQEGTGIRAFF.

This clone showed up just a few times. The V call is TRBV3-1 (or the pseudogene TRBV3-2), the J call TRBJ2-1; D gene ambiguous. In germline, CDR1 is LGHDT, CDR2 YNNKEL (reference sequence). V was shortened by 0 bases and J by 9 bases, with 9 bases between the two germline ends. The length of the CDR3 is 13 residues. CDR3 DNA: TGTGCCAGCAGCCAAGATCCAGGATCTGAGCAGTTCTTC. Amino acids: CASSQDPGSEQFF.

This chain connects TRBV7-3 to TRBJ1-1; D is possibly TRBD1 (5 bases). Germline values: CDR1 SGHTA, CDR2 FQGTGA. Between the trimmed V and J ends, which lost 1 base and 0 bases, there was a span of 9 bases. The length of the CDR3 is 15 residues. The CDR3 region is CASSLKGSMNTEAFF. CDR3 nucleotides: TGTGCCAGCAGCTTAAAGGGGAGCATGAACACTGAAGCTTTCTTT.